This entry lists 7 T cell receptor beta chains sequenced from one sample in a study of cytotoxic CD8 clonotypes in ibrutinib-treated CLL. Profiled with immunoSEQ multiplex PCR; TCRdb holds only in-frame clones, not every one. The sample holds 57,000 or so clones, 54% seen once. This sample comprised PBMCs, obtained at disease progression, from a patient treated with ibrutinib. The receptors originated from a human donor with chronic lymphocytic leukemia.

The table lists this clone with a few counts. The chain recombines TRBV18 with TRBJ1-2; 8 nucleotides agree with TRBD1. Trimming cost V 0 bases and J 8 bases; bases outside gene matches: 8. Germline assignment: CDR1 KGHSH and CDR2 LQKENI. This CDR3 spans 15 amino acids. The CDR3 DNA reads TGTGCCAGCTCACCACCCGAGGCAGGGGGCCGGGGCTACACCTTC. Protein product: CASSPPEAGGRGYTF.

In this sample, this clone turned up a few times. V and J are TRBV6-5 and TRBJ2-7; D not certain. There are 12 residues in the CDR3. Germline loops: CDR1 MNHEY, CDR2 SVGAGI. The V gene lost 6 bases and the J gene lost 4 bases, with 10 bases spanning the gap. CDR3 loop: CASSGSGYEQYF. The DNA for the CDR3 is TGTGCCAGCAGCGGATCAGGTTACGAGCAGTACTTC.

CDR3 in DNA: TGTGCCAGCAGCCCCTCGGGAGCGGCTAATTACGAGCAGTACTTC. Translation gives CASSPSGAANYEQYF. The genes are TRBV7-2 and TRBJ2-7, with D perhaps TRBD2 (6 bases). CDR1 is SGHTA, CDR2 FQGNSA, per germline. The CDR3 covers 15 residues. Trimming stripped 5 bases from V and 4 bases from J, with 18 bases between.

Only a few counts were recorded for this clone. CDR3 region: CAWRQGSFRDKLRGYTF. CDR3 nucleotides: TGTGCCTGGAGGCAAGGTTCGTTCCGGGACAAACTACGCGGCTACACCTTC. The chain is built from TRBV30 and TRBJ1-2, with D tentatively TRBD1 (6 bases). The V end was cut by 3 bases, the J end by 8 bases, with 28 bases between. CDR1 is GTSNPN, CDR2 SVGIG, per germline (reference sequence). CDR3 length equals 17 residues.

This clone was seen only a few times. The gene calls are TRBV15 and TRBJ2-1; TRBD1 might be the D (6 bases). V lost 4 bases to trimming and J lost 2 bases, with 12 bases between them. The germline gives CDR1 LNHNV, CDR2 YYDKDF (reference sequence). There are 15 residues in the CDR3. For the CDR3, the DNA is TGTGCCACCAGCACGTTTCCAGGGGCCTACAATGAGCAGTTCTTC. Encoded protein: CATSTFPGAYNEQFF.

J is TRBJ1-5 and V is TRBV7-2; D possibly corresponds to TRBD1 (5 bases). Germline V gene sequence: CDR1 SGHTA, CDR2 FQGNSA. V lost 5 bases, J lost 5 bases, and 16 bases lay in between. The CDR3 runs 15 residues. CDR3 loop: CASSLPGRGDQPQHF. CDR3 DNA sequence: TGTGCCAGCAGCCTCCCAGGCAGAGGGGATCAGCCCCAGCATTTT.

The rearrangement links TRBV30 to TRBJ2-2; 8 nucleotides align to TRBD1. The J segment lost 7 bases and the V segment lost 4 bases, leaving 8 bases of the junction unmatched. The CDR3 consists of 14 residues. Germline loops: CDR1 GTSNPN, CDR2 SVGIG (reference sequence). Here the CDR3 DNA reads TGTGCCTGGAAGGGGCAGGGGGCCGGCGGGGAGCTGTTTTTT. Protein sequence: CAWKGQGAGGELFF.